In this sample, the clone carrying this TCR beta chain turned up a few times. Its antigen remains unknown. Through a sample-barcoded 5' primer and a J-beta primer mix, a second PCR was run for 7 to 11 cycles. From the 5' RACE reads, TCRdb called clonotypes with MiXCR, one entry per CDR3 protein. The sample lists about 1.4 million distinct CDR3 sequences; roughly 64% were seen once. These data are taken from a study of blood T cells in healthy people across ages. Whole-study results and caveats: Donor CMV status was unknown, possibly confounding expanded clonotype changes.

The germline V gene encodes CDR1 SNHLY and CDR2 FYNNEI. Trimming pared 4 bases from V and 1 base from J, leaving 11 bases between. The CDR3 runs to 14 residues. This sequence was found in a young man in good health. The chain is built from TRBV2 and TRBJ2-7; D is uncertain. The sample taken for sequencing was blood. The CDR3: CASSVEGPSYEQYF. The CDR3 DNA reads TGTGCCAGCAGTGTAGAAGGACCGTCCTACGAGCAGTACTTC.